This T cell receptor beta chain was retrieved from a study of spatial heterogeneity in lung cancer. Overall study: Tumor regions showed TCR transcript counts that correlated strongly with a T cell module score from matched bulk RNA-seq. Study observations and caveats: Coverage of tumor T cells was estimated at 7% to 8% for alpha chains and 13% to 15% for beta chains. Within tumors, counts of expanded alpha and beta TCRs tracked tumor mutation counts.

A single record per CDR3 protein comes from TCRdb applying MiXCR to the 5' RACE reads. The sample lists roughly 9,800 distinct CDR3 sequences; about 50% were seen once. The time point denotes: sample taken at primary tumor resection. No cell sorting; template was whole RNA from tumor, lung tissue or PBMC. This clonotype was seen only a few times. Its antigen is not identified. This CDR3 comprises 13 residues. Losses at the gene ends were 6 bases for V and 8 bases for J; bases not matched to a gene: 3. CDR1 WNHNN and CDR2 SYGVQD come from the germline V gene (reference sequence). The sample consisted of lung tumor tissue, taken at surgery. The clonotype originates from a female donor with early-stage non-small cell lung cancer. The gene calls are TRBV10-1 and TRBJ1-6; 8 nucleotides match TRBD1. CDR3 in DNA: TGCGCCAGCAGAGGGACAGGCCATTCACCCCTCCACTTT. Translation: CASRGTGHSPLHF.